This T cell receptor (beta chain) was captured by sequencing in a study of cytomegalovirus exposure and HLA in healthy donors. Points from the study as a whole: In a later analysis, HLA-associated beta chains showed higher expansion and lower generation probabilities than comparable chains. In vitro testing confirmed a few CMV-associated chains as specific for CMV antigens. Some segments of the V type, notably TRBV6-2 and TRBV6-3, were excluded as indistinguishable.

Turning to this clone: The antigen remains undetermined.

V trimming: 7 bases; J trimming: 4 bases; junction bases outside the gene matches: 5. The CDR3 consists of 13 residues. Germline CDR1 MNHEY, CDR2 SVGAGI. Researchers ran the PCR with 60 Vbeta and 13 Jbeta primers. Assay used: immunoSEQ multiplex PCR; TCRdb lists only in-frame clones, some missing. This table lists roughly 40,000 clones. The clonotype was recovered from a man aged 40-55 years in good health and CMV-seropositive. This chain links TRBV6-5 with TRBJ2-7, with 9 bases identical to TRBD1. The sequenced sample was PBMCs. The CDR3 here is CASIETGGYEQYF. CDR3 sequence (DNA): TGTGCCAGCATCGAGACAGGGGGGTACGAGCAGTACTTC.